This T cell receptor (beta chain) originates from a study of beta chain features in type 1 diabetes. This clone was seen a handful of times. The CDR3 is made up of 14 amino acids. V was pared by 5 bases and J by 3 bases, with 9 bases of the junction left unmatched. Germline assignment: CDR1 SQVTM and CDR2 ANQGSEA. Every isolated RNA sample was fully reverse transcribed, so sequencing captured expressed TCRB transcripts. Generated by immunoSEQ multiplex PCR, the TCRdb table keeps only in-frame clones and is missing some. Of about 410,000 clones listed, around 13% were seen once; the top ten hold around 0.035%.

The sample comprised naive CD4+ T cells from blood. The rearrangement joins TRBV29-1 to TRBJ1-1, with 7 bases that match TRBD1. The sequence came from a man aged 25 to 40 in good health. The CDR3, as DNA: TGCAGCGTTTCGACGACAGGGTTGGACACTGAAGCTTTCTTT. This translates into CSVSTTGLDTEAFF.